Reported below is one T cell receptor (beta chain). The sample belongs to a study of cytomegalovirus exposure and HLA in healthy donors. PCR involved 60 Vbeta and 13 Jbeta primers. Sequencing used immunoSEQ multiplex PCR; TCRdb keeps in-frame clones, though not all of them. The data contain tens of thousands of clones, roughly 60% of them singletons. This receptor was obtained from a woman younger than 45 in good health and CMV-seropositive. The sequenced sample was PBMCs.

DNA for the CDR3: TGTGCCAGCAGTAGACAGGGCGAGGTCTACGAGCAGTACTTC. Translation gives CASSRQGEVYEQYF. V gene TRBV6-1 combines with J gene TRBJ2-7, with 7 bases matching TRBD1. V was clipped by 5 bases and J by 3 bases; unmatched bases: 7. The CDR3 spans 14 residues. CDR1 MNHNS and CDR2 SASEGT come from the germline V gene.